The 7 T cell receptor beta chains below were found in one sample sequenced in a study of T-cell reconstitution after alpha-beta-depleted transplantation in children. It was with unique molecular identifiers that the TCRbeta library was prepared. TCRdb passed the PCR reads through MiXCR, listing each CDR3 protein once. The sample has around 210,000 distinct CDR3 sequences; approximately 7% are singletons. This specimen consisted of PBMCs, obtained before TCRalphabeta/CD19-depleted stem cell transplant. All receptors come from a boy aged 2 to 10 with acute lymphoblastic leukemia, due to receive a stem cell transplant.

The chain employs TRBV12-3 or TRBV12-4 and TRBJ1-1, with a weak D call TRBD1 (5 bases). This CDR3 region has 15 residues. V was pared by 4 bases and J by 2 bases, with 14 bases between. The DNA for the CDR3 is TGTGCCAGCAGTTCCCGCCCGAGGGGAAACACTGAAGCTTTCTTT. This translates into CASSSRPRGNTEAFF.

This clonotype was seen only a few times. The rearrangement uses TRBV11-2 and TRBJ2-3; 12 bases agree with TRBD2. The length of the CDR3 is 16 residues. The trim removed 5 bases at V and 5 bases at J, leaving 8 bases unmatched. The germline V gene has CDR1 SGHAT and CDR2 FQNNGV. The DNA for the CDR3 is TGTGCCAGCAGCCCTTCTAGCGGGGGGGCCCAAGATACGCAGTATTTT. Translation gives CASSPSSGGAQDTQYF.

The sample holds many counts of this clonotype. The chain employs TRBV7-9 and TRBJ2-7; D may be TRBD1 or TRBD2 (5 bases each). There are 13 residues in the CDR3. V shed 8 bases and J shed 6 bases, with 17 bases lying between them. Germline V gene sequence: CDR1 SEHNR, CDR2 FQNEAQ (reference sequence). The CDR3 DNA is TGTGCCAGCGTTGGCCGATCGGGGCTCGAGCAGTACTTC. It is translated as CASVGRSGLEQYF.

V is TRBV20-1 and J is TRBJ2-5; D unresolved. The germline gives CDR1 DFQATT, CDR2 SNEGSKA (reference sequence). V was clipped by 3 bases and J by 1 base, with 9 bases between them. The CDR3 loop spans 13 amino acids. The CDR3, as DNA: TGCAGTGCTAGCCACCGGGCCCAAGAGACCCAGTACTTC. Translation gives CSASHRAQETQYF.

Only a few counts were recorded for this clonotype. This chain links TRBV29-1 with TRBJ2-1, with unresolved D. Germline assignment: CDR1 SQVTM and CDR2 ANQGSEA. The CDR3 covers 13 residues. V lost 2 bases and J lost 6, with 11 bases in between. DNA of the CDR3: TGCAGCGTTGAACAACTTCAAGTCAATGAGCAGTTCTTC. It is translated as CSVEQLQVNEQFF.

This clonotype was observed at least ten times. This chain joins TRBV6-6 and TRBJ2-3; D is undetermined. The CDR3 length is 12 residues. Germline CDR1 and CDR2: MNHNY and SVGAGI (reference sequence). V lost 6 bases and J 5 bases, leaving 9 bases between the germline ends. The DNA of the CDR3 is TGTGCCAGCAGCTTCGGTAGAGATACGCAGTATTTT. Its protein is CASSFGRDTQYF.

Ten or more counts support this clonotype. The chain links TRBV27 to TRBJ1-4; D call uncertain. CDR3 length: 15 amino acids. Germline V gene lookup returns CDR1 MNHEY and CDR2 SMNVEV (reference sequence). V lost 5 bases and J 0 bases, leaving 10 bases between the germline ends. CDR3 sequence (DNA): TGTGCCAGCAGTATCTCAAGCTCAACTAATGAAAAACTGTTTTTT. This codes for CASSISSSTNEKLFF.